The 9 T cell receptor beta chains below come from one sample, sequenced in a study of breast tumors, draining lymph nodes, adjacent tissues. A single record per CDR3 protein comes from TCRdb applying MiXCR to the multiplex PCR reads. The profile shows some 200,000 distinct CDR3 sequences, roughly 31% of them singletons. Samples came from axillary lymph nodes draining the breast cancer. The specimen sequenced was axillary lymph node tissue. The receptor set was obtained from a female donor with breast cancer. Some clones in this sample may be carry-over from other donors' samples.

As to this clonotype: A much larger clone lies a single base off, so this may be a read error. The J gene is TRBJ2-5, the V gene TRBV20-1, with D possibly being TRBD1 or TRBD2 (5 bases each). The CDR3 sequence is 14 residues long. CDR1 is DFQATT and CDR2 is SNEGSKA in the germline V gene (reference sequence). Deletions cut 0 bases from V and 7 bases from J, with 15 bases between. The CDR3 DNA is TGCAGTGCTAGAGACTTGGGGGAAGGGGCGACCCAGTACTTC. It encodes CSARDLGEGATQYF.

This clonotype was seen repeatedly, ten times or more. V usage is TRBV7-9 and J usage is TRBJ2-3, with D hard to call. Germline assignment: CDR1 SEHNR and CDR2 FQNEAQ (reference sequence). Trimming shortened V by 1 base and J by 2 bases, and 4 bases separated the two germline ends. The CDR3 has 13 amino acids. The CDR3 is CASSLVNTDTQYF. The CDR3 DNA sequence: TGTGCCAGCAGCTTAGTTAACACAGATACGCAGTATTTT.

There are many counts of this clonotype. This chain links TRBV2 with TRBJ1-5, with a tentative D call TRBD1 (6 bases). Germline V gene lookup returns CDR1 SNHLY and CDR2 FYNNEI. Trimming left V 2 bases short and J 6 bases short, with 11 bases between. The CDR3 has 14 residues. The CDR3 spells CASSELQGVQPQHF. CDR3 sequence (DNA): TGTGCCAGCAGTGAATTACAGGGCGTTCAGCCCCAGCATTTT.

The chain carries TRBV6-5 and TRBJ1-5, with D possibly matching TRBD1 (5 bases). The germline CDR1 and CDR2 sequences are MNHEY and SVGAGI. Between the trimmed V and J ends, which lost 7 bases and 8 bases, there was a span of 12 bases. The CDR3 has 12 amino acids. The CDR3 loop reads CASKPGGEPQHF. CDR3 DNA: TGTGCCAGCAAGCCGGGGGGGGAGCCCCAGCATTTT.

The rearrangement joins TRBV6-2 or TRBV6-3 to TRBJ2-1, with 9 bases identical to TRBD2. Germline V lookup: CDR1 MNHEY, CDR2 SVGEGT. The CDR3 runs to 17 residues. V lost 4 bases, J lost 7 bases, and 14 bases stayed unmatched. The CDR3 sequence is CASSSSPVAGGRNEQFF. The CDR3 DNA reads as TGTGCCAGCAGTTCCTCCCCGGTGGCGGGGGGGCGTAATGAGCAGTTCTTC.

This clonotype was counted at least ten times. V gene TRBV5-1 combines with J gene TRBJ2-2; D gene ambiguous. CDR1 and CDR2 (germline): SGHRS, YFSETQ. The CDR3 consists of 13 residues. V shed 7 bases and J shed 4 bases, with 11 bases lying between them. The CDR3 region is CASWATSTGELFF. The CDR3 DNA reads as TGCGCCAGCTGGGCAACGAGCACCGGGGAGCTGTTTTTT.

The chain uses TRBV6-2 or TRBV6-3 and TRBJ2-3; 11 bases map to TRBD2. The germline gives CDR1 MNHEY, CDR2 SVGEGT. The J segment lost 5 bases and the V segment lost 5 bases, leaving 24 bases of the junction unmatched. The CDR3 length is 21 residues. The CDR3 coding sequence is TGTGCCAGCAGTCACTTCACGACTAGCGGGGATTCTGGCTTTGGCGGAGATACGCAGTATTTT. This codes for CASSHFTTSGDSGFGGDTQYF.

To note about this clonotype: This may come from a read error, since a much larger clone is one base off. The chain carries TRBV19 and TRBJ2-7; 8 bases agree with TRBD2. V lost 3 bases and J lost 10; bases outside the gene matches: 14. This CDR3 is 15 amino acids long. Germline values: CDR1 LNHDA, CDR2 SQIVND (reference sequence). In DNA, the CDR3 is TGTGCCAGTAGTATGGGGACCGCGGGAGGAGAGGCCCAGTACTTC. It codes for CASSMGTAGGEAQYF. The whole variable domain, filled in from reference TRBV19 and TRBJ2-7, reads DGGITQSPKYLFRKEGQNVTLSCEQNLNHDAMYWYRQDPGQGLRLIYYSQIVNDFQKGDIAEGYSVSREKKESFPLTVTSAQKNPTAFYLCASSMGTAGGEAQYFGPGTRLTVT.

This clonotype was observed many times. The chain carries TRBV20-1 and TRBJ2-7; 9 bases match TRBD1. This CDR3 comprises 15 residues. CDR1 is DFQATT, CDR2 SNEGSKA, per germline (reference sequence). Trimming took 4 bases from V and 2 from J; bases not matched to a gene: 9. The CDR3 loop reads CSAKKKDRGPYEQYF. The DNA for the CDR3 is TGCAGTGCTAAAAAAAAGGACAGGGGTCCCTACGAGCAGTACTTC.